The T cell receptor beta chain under discussion was sequenced for a study of blood T cell repertoires in COVID-19. Turning to the study itself: PBMCs, B-cell-depleted T cells, or T cells were the source of the cDNA or gDNA that made up the material.

In the original processing: Quantification of nucleated cells was approximated via reference gene primer amplification. Method: immunoSEQ multiplex PCR; TCRdb's copy keeps in-frame clones and lacks some. V and J calls plus clone size are reproduced from that table; the DNA served to infer D and trimming. The sample has tens of thousands of clones, around 90% seen once. This TCR came from a man in his 70s with acute or convalescent COVID-19. Material for sequencing was peripheral blood.

CDR3 sequence reads: CASRTTGGVFYTF. The DNA for the CDR3 is TGTGCCAGCAGGACGACAGGGGGCGTCTTCTACACCTTC. V gene TRBV28 combines with J gene TRBJ1-2; the match to TRBD1 covers 10 bases. The CDR3 runs 13 residues. Germline V gene lookup returns CDR1 MDHEN and CDR2 SYDVKM. V was pared by 6 bases and J by 10 bases, with 8 bases of the junction left unmatched.